This is a list of T cell receptor beta chains from one sample in a study of blood T cells in healthy people across ages. TCRdb reanalysed the 5' RACE reads using MiXCR and keeps one entry per CDR3 protein. The data show roughly 800,000 distinct CDR3 sequences, roughly 50% seen once. Sequencing was performed on blood. The receptors stem from a man aged 25-40 years in good health. Both conserved end residues are part of each CDR3. The D gene is left open where the match is weak. Clone size is given for some rows only: seen once, a few or many times, or a class if the clone is expanded.

V	size	D	J	CDR3	DNA
TRBV6-5	once	TRBD1	TRBJ2-7	CASSFQGVSSEQYF	TGTGCCAGCAGTTTTCAGGGGGTCTCTTCCGAGCAGTACTTC
TRBV6-5	NA	NA	TRBJ2-5	CASSYRGKQQTQYF	TGTGCCAGCAGTTATCGGGGAAAACAACAGACCCAGTACTTC
TRBV20-1	NA	NA	TRBJ2-7	CSARGEGSYERYF	TGCAGTGCTAGGGGGGAAGGCTCCTACGAGCGGTACTTC
TRBV5-1	NA	TRBD2	TRBJ2-1	CASRFDSGGMLYNEQFF	TGCGCCAGCAGGTTTGACAGCGGGGGAATGCTCTACAATGAGCAGTTCTTC
TRBV5-1	NA	NA	TRBJ1-2	CASSPLGQGGYTF	TGCGCCAGCAGCCCACTGGGGCAGGGAGGCTACACCTTC
TRBV24-1	once	TRBD1	TRBJ2-3	CATSDRGQYTDTQYF	TGTGCCACCAGTGATAGGGGACAGTACACAGATACGCAGTATTTT
TRBV4-3	NA	TRBD2	TRBJ2-3	CASSQDSIPSGRADTQYF	TGCGCCAGCAGCCAGGACTCGATCCCTAGCGGGAGGGCAGATACGCAGTATTTT
TRBV5-1	NA	TRBD1	TRBJ2-3	CASSQTGDSTDTQYF	TGCGCCAGCAGCCAAACAGGGGACAGCACAGATACGCAGTATTTT
TRBV5-1	NA	NA	TRBJ2-5	CASSEGTQGGETQYF	TGCGCCAGCAGCGAGGGTACACAGGGTGGGGAGACCCAGTACTTC
TRBV10-3	few	NA	TRBJ2-1	CAIKPTVAGEQFF	TGTGCCATCAAACCTACAGTTGCCGGTGAGCAGTTCTTC
TRBV7-9	few	TRBD2	TRBJ2-1	CASSFRSGRPNEQFF	TGTGCCAGCAGCTTTCGAAGCGGGAGGCCAAATGAGCAGTTCTTC
TRBV7-9	NA	NA	TRBJ2-2	CASSPRGGRGAGELFF	TGTGCCAGCAGCCCCCGAGGAGGAAGGGGAGCCGGGGAGCTGTTTTTT
TRBV20-1	few	NA	TRBJ2-3	CSAGAESGTDTQYF	TGCAGTGCTGGAGCGGAGTCTGGCACAGATACGCAGTATTTT
TRBV12-3/TRBV12-4	once	NA	TRBJ2-2	CASRWALKTGELFF	TGTGCCAGCAGGTGGGCGTTAAAGACGGGGGAGCTGTTTTTT
TRBV2	NA	NA	TRBJ2-7	CASSDRRVSPYEQYF	TGTGCCAGCAGTGATAGAAGGGTTTCGCCCTACGAGCAGTACTTC
TRBV7-9	NA	NA	TRBJ1-2	CASSSMAGAKGGYTF	TGTGCCAGCAGTTCCATGGCGGGGGCCAAAGGTGGCTACACCTTC
TRBV20-1	few	NA	TRBJ1-2	CSASNPGREGVGYGYTF	TGCAGTGCTTCCAACCCGGGCAGGGAAGGAGTGGGCTATGGCTACACCTTC
TRBV20-1	NA	NA	TRBJ2-1	CSASPGTFNEQFF	TGCAGTGCTAGTCCCGGGACTTTCAATGAGCAGTTCTTC
TRBV7-3	NA	NA	TRBJ1-1	CASSLTSQNTEAFF	TGTGCCAGCAGCTTAACGTCCCAGAACACTGAAGCTTTCTTT
TRBV3-1	NA	NA	TRBJ1-1	CASGGGSKAFF	TGTGCCAGCGGGGGCGGCTCTAAGGCTTTCTTT
TRBV5-6	few	TRBD2	TRBJ2-1	CASSFGEGNEQFF	TGTGCCAGCAGCTTCGGGGAGGGGAATGAGCAGTTCTTC
TRBV6-1	NA	NA	TRBJ2-1	CASTTSSTRSYNEQFF	TGTGCCAGCACCACCTCCAGCACAAGGTCCTACAATGAGCAGTTCTTC
TRBV27	NA	NA	TRBJ1-2	CASSLSFGEGYTF	TGTGCCAGCAGTTTATCTTTCGGGGAAGGCTACACCTTC
TRBV4-2	NA	TRBD2	TRBJ2-5	CASSQDPGGPQTQYF	TGTGCCAGCAGCCAAGATCCGGGGGGGCCGCAGACCCAGTACTTC
TRBV21-1	NA	NA	TRBJ2-7	CASSNSVSAYEQYF	TGTGCCAGCAGCAACAGTGTGTCAGCCTACGAGCAGTACTTC
TRBV9	NA	NA	TRBJ2-1	CASSFQGYEQFF	TGTGCCAGCAGTTTTCAGGGGTATGAGCAGTTCTTC
TRBV6-2/TRBV6-3	NA	TRBD1	TRBJ2-7	CASSYPRQGRTYEQYF	TGTGCCAGCAGTTACCCGAGACAGGGAAGGACTTACGAGCAGTACTTC
TRBV20-1	NA	TRBD2	TRBJ2-1	CSSPKLAGGYNEQFF	TGCAGTTCGCCAAAACTAGCGGGGGGCTACAATGAGCAGTTCTTC
TRBV10-3	few	NA	TRBJ2-6	CAISESPAASGANVLTF	TGTGCCATCAGTGAGTCGCCGGCAGCTTCTGGGGCCAACGTCCTGACTTTC
TRBV20-1	NA	TRBD2	TRBJ2-7	CSARGVASGSELYQQYF	TGCAGTGCTAGGGGGGTCGCTAGCGGGAGCGAATTATATCAGCAGTACTTC
TRBV18	many	TRBD1	TRBJ2-7	CASSPGQNYEQYF	TGTGCCAGCAGTCCGGGACAGAACTACGAGCAGTACTTC
TRBV5-5	NA	NA	TRBJ1-2	CASSTGTTYGYTF	TGTGCCAGCAGCACAGGGACAACCTATGGCTACACCTTC
TRBV20-1	NA	NA	TRBJ2-1	CSAVYPGLDNNEQFF	TGCAGTGCCGTATATCCGGGGCTAGATAACAATGAGCAGTTCTTC
TRBV12-5	few	TRBD1	TRBJ1-2	CASGLLITGESYTPYTF	TGTGCTAGTGGTTTGCTCATCACAGGGGAATCCTATACTCCATACACCTTC
TRBV7-2	NA	NA	TRBJ2-7	CASSKRRGSYEQYF	TGTGCCAGCAGCAAACGTAGGGGATCCTACGAGCAGTACTTC
TRBV12-3/TRBV12-4	NA	NA	TRBJ1-2	CASSIYDSGNYGYTF	TGTGCCAGCAGTATATACGACAGCGGTAACTATGGCTACACCTTC
TRBV6-5	NA	NA	TRBJ2-6	CASSSPSEGGANVLTF	TGTGCCAGCAGTTCCCCTAGTGAAGGCGGGGCCAACGTCCTGACTTTC
TRBV12-3/TRBV12-4	NA	NA	TRBJ2-1	CASSLGGQFNEQFF	TGTGCCAGCAGTTTAGGGGGTCAATTCAATGAGCAGTTCTTC
TRBV7-2	once	NA	TRBJ2-3	CASSPRRGRYAVF	TGTGCCAGCAGCCCGAGGAGGGGCAGATACGCAGTATTT
TRBV20-1	NA	TRBD2	TRBJ2-1	CSPPWERGVDEQFF	TGCAGTCCCCCATGGGAGCGGGGGGTAGATGAGCAGTTCTTC
TRBV29-1	NA	TRBD2	TRBJ2-5	CSVGLAGAAQYF	TGCAGCGTTGGACTAGCGGGAGCGGCCCAGTACTTC
TRBV6-2/TRBV6-3	NA	NA	TRBJ1-5	CASGPHSNQPQHF	TGTGCCAGCGGTCCCCATAGCAATCAGCCCCAGCATTTT
TRBV20-1	NA	NA	TRBJ1-4	CSARDPGQHIMKKMFF	TGCAGTGCTAGAGATCCAGGGCAGCACATAATGAAAAAGATGTTTTTT
TRBV7-6	NA	TRBD2	TRBJ2-3	CASSRTLAGGLTDTQYF	TGTGCCAGCAGCCGCACCCTAGCGGGGGGCCTCACAGATACGCAGTATTTT
TRBV29-1	NA	NA	TRBJ2-7	CSVEKGDSTGEEQYF	TGCAGCGTTGAGAAAGGCGACAGTACGGGCGAAGAGCAGTACTTC
TRBV7-2	NA	NA	TRBJ2-1	CASSLVYEQFF	TGTGCCAGCAGCTTGGTCTATGAGCAGTTCTTC
TRBV7-2	NA	TRBD2	TRBJ2-5	CASSLLPTSGAEETQYF	TGTGCCAGCAGCTTGCTACCGACTAGCGGGGCCGAAGAGACCCAGTACTTC
TRBV6-2/TRBV6-3	few	NA	TRBJ2-5	CASSYPRWEQYF	TGTGCCAGCAGTTACCCCCGTTGGGAGCAGTACTTC
TRBV7-2	few	TRBD1	TRBJ2-1	CASTSDRGSNEQFF	TGTGCCAGCACTTCCGACAGGGGGTCCAATGAGCAGTTCTTC
TRBV15	few	TRBD2	TRBJ2-7	CATSAGLDTYEQYF	TGTGCCACCAGCGCGGGACTAGACACCTACGAGCAGTACTTC
TRBV28	few	TRBD1	TRBJ2-7	CASSGTARGWSYEQYF	TGTGCCAGCAGTGGGACAGCGCGAGGGTGGTCCTACGAGCAGTACTTC
TRBV5-1	NA	TRBD1	TRBJ2-1	CASSWDRDPPRDEQFF	TGCGCCAGCAGCTGGGACAGGGACCCTCCACGCGATGAGCAGTTCTTC
TRBV7-8	NA	TRBD2	TRBJ2-3	CASSPFRGLAGPDQSTDTQYF	TGTGCCAGCAGCCCTTTCCGTGGACTAGCGGGGCCGGACCAAAGCACAGATACGCAGTATTTT
TRBV29-1	NA	NA	TRBJ1-1	CSVDIRYRGEGTEAFF	TGCAGCGTTGATATTAGGTATCGGGGGGAGGGCACTGAAGCTTTCTTT
TRBV20-1	many	NA	TRBJ1-6	CSARVALADSPLHF	TGCAGTGCTAGAGTGGCCCTCGCTGATTCACCCCTCCACTTT
TRBV11-2	NA	NA	TRBJ2-1	CASSSRTGSGNEQFF	TGTGCCAGCAGCTCCAGGACTGGGTCGGGCAATGAGCAGTTCTTC
TRBV29-1	few	NA	TRBJ2-7	CSVGRTYEQYF	TGCAGCGTTGGCCGAACTTACGAGCAGTACTTC